This is a list of T cell receptor beta chains from one sample in a study of OX40 agonist ivuxolimab in advanced cancers. The repertoire was sequenced with immunoSEQ multiplex PCR; TCRdb's copy has only in-frame clones and lacks some. In the table there are around 20,000 clones, 82% of which are singletons. The sample here was CD4+ or CD8+ T cells sorted from blood, taken in a trial of the OX40 agonist ivuxolimab. The receptor set was obtained from an adult with an advanced solid tumor such as melanoma, head and neck, liver or kidney cancer. Each CDR3 is given with its conserved first and last residue. The D gene is left open where the match is weak. A clone size is listed for some rows: how often the clone was seen (once, few, many), or a class if it is expanded.

J | D | length | V | size | CDR3 | DNA
TRBJ2-5 | TRBD2 | 14 | TRBV5-1 | NA | CASSSGLATETQYF | TGCGCCAGCAGTTCGGGACTAGCGACAGAGACCCAGTACTTC
TRBJ1-2 | TRBD1 | 15 | TRBV7-2 | NA | CASSSTGTTNYGYTF | TGTGCCAGCAGCTCGACAGGGACCACTAACTATGGCTACACCTTC
TRBJ1-2 | NA | 15 | TRBV4-3 | NA | CASSQDWRANYGYTF | TGCGCCAGCAGCCAAGATTGGAGAGCTAACTATGGCTACACCTTC
TRBJ1-1 | NA | 11 | TRBV10-3 | few | CAIGQGDEAFF | TGTGCCATCGGCCAGGGAGATGAAGCTTTCTTT
TRBJ1-2 | NA | 15 | TRBV9 | NA | CASSVAGQQNYGYTF | TGTGCCAGCAGCGTAGCGGGACAACAGAACTATGGCTACACCTTC
TRBJ2-4 | TRBD2 | 14 | TRBV11-2 | few | CASSSLAGKNIQYF | TGTGCCAGCAGCTCACTAGCGGGGAAAAACATTCAGTACTTC
TRBJ1-2 | NA | 14 | TRBV18 | NA | CASSPSGGISGYTF | TGTGCCAGCTCACCGTCTGGGGGGATCAGTGGCTACACCTTC
TRBJ2-7 | TRBD1 | 13 | TRBV5-5 | NA | CASSQQGAYEQYF | TGTGCCAGCAGTCAACAGGGGGCTTACGAGCAGTACTTC
TRBJ1-2 | TRBD1 | 15 | TRBV4-3 | NA | CASSQETGANYGYTF | TGCGCCAGCAGCCAAGAGACAGGGGCTAACTATGGCTACACCTTC
TRBJ2-1 | NA | 14 | TRBV6-1 | NA | CASRGVVAYNEQFF | TGTGCCAGCAGGGGGGTTGTCGCCTACAATGAGCAGTTCTTC
TRBJ2-7 | NA | 19 | TRBV5-4 | NA | CASSLRTPFVRAEHYEQYF | TGTGCCAGCAGCTTGCGGACACCCTTCGTCCGCGCGGAACACTACGAGCAGTACTTC
TRBJ2-5 | NA | 14 | TRBV4-3 | NA | CASSQRLGLETQYF | TGCGCCAGCAGCCAGAGACTGGGGCTCGAGACCCAGTACTTC
TRBJ1-2 | NA | 12 | TRBV29-1 | NA | CSVEAGNYGYTF | TGCAGCGTTGAGGCAGGGAACTATGGCTACACCTTC